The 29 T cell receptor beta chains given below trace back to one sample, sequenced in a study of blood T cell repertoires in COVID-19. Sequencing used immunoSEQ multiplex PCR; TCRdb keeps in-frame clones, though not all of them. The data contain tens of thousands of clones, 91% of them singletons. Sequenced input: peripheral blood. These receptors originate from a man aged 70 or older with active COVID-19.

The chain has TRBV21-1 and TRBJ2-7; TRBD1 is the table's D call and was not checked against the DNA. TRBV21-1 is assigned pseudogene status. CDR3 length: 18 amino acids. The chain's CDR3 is CASSKEPEDSDASYEQYF. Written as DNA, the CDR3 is TGTGCCAGCAGCAAAGAGCCGGAGGACAGCGACGCCTCCTACGAGCAGTACTTC.

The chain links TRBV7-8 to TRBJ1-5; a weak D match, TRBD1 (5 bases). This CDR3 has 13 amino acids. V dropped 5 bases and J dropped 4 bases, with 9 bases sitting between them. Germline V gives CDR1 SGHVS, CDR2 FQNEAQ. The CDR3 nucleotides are TGTGCCAGCAGCATACAGGAGAATCAGCCCCAGCATTTT. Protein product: CASSIQENQPQHF. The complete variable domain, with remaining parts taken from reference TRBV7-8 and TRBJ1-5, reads GAGVSQSPRYKVAKRGQDVALRCDPISGHVSLFWYQQALGQGPEFLTYFQNEAQLDKSGLPSDRFFAERPEGSVSTLKIQRTQQEDSAVYLCASSIQENQPQHFGDGTRLSIL.

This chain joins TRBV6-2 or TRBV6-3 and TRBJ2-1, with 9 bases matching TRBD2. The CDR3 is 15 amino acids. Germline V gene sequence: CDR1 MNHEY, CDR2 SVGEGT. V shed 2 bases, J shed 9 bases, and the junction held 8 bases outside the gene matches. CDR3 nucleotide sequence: TGTGCCAGCAGTTACCTTGCGGGGGGGCCGGGTGAGCAGTTCTTC. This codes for CASSYLAGGPGEQFF.

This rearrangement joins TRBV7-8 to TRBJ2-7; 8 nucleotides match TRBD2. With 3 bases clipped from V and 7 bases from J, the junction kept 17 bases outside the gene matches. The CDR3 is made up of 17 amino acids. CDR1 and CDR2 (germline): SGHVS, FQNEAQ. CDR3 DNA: TGTGCCAGCAGCTTCGTCCCTCGGGGGGGCCCCCTTGGGGAGCAGTACTTC. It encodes CASSFVPRGGPLGEQYF. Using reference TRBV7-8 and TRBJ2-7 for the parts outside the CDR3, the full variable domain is GAGVSQSPRYKVAKRGQDVALRCDPISGHVSLFWYQQALGQGPEFLTYFQNEAQLDKSGLPSDRFFAERPEGSVSTLKIQRTQQEDSAVYLCASSFVPRGGPLGEQYFGPGTRLTVT.

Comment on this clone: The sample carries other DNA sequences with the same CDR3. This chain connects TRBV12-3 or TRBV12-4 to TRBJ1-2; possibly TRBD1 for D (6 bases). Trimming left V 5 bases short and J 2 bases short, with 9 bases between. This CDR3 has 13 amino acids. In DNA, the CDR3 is TGTGCCAGCAGTCTCGGACAGAACTATGGCTACACCTTC. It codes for CASSLGQNYGYTF.

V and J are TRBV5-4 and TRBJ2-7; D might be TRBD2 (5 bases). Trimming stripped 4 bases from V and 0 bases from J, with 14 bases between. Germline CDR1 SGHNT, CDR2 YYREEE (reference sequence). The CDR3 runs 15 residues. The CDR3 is CASSLGFAGSYEQYF. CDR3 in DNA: TGTGCCAGCAGCCTGGGCTTTGCGGGCTCCTACGAGCAGTACTTC.

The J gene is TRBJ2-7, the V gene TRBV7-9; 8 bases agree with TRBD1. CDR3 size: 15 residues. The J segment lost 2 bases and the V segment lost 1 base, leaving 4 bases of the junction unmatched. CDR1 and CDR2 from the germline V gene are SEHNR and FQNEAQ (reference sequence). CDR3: CASSLDVQGAYEQYF. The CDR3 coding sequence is TGTGCCAGCAGCTTAGATGTACAGGGGGCCTACGAGCAGTACTTC.

The CDR3 sequence is CASSPPEADLYGYTF. Written as DNA, the CDR3 is TGTGCCAGCTCACCACCGGAGGCGGACCTCTATGGCTACACCTTC. The chain recombines TRBV18 with TRBJ1-2; no definite D call. In germline, CDR1 is KGHSH, CDR2 LQKENI. CDR3 length: 15 residues. Trimming cost V 0 bases and J 4 bases, with 12 bases left between them.

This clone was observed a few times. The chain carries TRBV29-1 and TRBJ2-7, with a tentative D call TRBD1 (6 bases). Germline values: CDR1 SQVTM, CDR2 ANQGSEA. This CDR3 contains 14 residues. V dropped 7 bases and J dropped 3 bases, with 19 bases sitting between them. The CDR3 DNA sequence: TGCAGCGCTACCCTCCCGGGACACAACTACGAGCAGTACTTC. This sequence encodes CSATLPGHNYEQYF.

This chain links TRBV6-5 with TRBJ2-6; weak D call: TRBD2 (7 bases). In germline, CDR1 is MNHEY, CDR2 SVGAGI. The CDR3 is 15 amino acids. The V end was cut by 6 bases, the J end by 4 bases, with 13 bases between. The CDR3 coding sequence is TGTGCCAGCAGAGGGGGGGTTTCCGGGGCCAACGTCCTGACTTTC. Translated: CASRGGVSGANVLTF.

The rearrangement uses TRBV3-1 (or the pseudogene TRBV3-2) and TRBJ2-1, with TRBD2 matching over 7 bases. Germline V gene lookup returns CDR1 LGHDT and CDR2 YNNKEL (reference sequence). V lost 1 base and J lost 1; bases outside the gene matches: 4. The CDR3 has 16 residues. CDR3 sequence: CASSQAGTTSYNEQFF. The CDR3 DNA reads TGTGCCAGCAGCCAAGCCGGGACTACTTCCTACAATGAGCAGTTCTTC.

The CDR3 DNA is TGTGCCAGCAAGACAGGGGGCTTTTCCTACGAGCAGTACTTC. The encoded protein is CASKTGGFSYEQYF. This sequence joins TRBV7-2 and TRBJ2-7; 10 nucleotides match TRBD1. The length of the CDR3 is 14 residues. J lost 1 base, V lost 7 bases, and 4 bases had no gene match. Germline CDR1 is SGHTA and CDR2 is FQGNSA.

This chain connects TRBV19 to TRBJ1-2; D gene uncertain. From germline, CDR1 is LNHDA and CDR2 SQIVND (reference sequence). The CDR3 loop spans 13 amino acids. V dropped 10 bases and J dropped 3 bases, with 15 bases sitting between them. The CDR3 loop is CATRKEADYGYTF. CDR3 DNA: TGTGCCACCAGAAAGGAGGCGGACTATGGCTACACCTTC.

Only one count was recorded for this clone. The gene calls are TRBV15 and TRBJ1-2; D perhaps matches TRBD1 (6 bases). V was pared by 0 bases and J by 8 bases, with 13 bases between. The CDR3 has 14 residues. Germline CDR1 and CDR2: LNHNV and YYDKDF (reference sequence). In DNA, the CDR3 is TGTGCCACCAGCAGAGAGGGCGGGGGGCTAGGCTACACCTTC. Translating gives CATSREGGGLGYTF.

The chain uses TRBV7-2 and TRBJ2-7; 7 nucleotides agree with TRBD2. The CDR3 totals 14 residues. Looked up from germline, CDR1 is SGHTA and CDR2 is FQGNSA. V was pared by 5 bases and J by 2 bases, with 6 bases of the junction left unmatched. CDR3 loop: CASSSSAGAYEQYF. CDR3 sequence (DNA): TGTGCCAGCAGCAGTTCTGCGGGGGCCTACGAGCAGTACTTC.

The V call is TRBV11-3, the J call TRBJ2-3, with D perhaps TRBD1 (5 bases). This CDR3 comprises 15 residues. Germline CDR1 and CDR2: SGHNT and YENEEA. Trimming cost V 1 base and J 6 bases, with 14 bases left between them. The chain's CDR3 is CASSLAAFGADTQYF. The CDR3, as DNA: TGTGCCAGCAGCTTAGCCGCCTTTGGGGCGGATACGCAGTATTTT.

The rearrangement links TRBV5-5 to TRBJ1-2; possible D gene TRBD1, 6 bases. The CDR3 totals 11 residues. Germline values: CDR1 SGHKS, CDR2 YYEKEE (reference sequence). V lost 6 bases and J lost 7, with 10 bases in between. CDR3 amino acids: CASKTGFGYTF. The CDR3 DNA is TGTGCCAGCAAAACAGGGTTTGGCTACACCTTC.

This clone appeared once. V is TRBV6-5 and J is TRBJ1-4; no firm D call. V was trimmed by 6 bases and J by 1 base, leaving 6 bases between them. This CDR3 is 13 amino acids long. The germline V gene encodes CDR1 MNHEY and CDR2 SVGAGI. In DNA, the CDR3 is TGTGCCAGCAGGACACTAACTAATGAAAAACTGTTTTTT. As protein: CASRTLTNEKLFF.

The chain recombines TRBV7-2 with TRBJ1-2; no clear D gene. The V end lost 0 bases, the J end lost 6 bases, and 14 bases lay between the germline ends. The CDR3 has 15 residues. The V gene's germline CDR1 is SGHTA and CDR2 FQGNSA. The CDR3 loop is CASSLANPGVDGYTF. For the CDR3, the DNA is TGTGCCAGCAGCTTAGCGAACCCCGGGGTCGATGGCTACACCTTC. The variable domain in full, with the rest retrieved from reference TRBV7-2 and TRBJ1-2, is GAGVSQSPSNKVTEKGKDVELRCDPISGHTALYWYRQSLGQGLEFLIYFQGNSAPDKSGLPSDRFSAERTGGSVSTLTIQRTQQEDSAVYLCASSLANPGVDGYTFGSGTRLTVV.

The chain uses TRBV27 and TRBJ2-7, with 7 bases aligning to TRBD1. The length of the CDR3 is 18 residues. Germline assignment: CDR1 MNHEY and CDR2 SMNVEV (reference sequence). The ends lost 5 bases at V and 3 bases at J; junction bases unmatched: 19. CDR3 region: CASSPGTATRGRVYEQYF. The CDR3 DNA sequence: TGTGCCAGCAGTCCCGGGACAGCGACCCGAGGGCGGGTCTACGAGCAGTACTTC.

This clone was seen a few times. For the CDR3, the DNA is TGTGCCAGCAGCTCTAGCTCTCTAGCGGGAGGGCTTGGTGAGCAGTTCTTC. Translated: CASSSSSLAGGLGEQFF. The chain recombines TRBV7-9 with TRBJ2-1; TRBD2 aligns across 12 bases. V was clipped by 4 bases and J by 9 bases; unmatched bases: 13. This CDR3 spans 17 amino acids. Germline V lookup: CDR1 SEHNR, CDR2 FQNEAQ (reference sequence).

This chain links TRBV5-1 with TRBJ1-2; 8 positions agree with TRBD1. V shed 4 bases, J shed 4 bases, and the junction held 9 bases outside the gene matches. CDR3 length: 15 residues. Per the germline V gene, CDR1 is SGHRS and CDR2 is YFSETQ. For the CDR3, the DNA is TGCGCCAGCAGCGAAGGACAGGGCTCTGCCTATGGCTACACCTTC. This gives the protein CASSEGQGSAYGYTF.

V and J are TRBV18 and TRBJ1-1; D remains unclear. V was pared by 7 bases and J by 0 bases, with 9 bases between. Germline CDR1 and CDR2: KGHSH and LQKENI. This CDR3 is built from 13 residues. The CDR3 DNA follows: TGTGCCAGCTTAGAAGCACTGAACACTGAAGCTTTCTTT. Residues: CASLEALNTEAFF.

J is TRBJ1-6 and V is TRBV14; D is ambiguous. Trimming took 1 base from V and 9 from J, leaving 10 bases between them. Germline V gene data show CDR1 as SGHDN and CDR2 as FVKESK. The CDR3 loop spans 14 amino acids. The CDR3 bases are TGTGCCAGCAGCCAAGTAGGGAGATCTTCACCCCTCCACTTT. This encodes CASSQVGRSSPLHF.

CDR3 DNA: TGTGCCAGCAGCCAAGGTTGGACAGCGATGAACACTGAAGCTTTCTTT. As protein: CASSQGWTAMNTEAFF. V usage is TRBV3-1 (or the pseudogene TRBV3-2) and J usage is TRBJ1-1; D is perhaps TRBD1 (6 bases). Deletions cut 1 base from V and 0 bases from J, with 12 bases between. CDR3 size: 16 residues. Germline lookup yields CDR1 LGHDT and CDR2 YNNKEL (reference sequence).

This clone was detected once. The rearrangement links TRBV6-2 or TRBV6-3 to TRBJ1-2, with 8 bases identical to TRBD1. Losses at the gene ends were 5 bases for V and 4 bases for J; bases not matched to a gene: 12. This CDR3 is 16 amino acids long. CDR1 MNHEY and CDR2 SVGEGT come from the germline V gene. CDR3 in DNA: TGTGCCAGCAGTGCCCTGACAGGGGATAGAGGCTATGGCTACACCTTC. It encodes CASSALTGDRGYGYTF.

CDR3 protein: CASSFLGVANEKLFF. CDR3 bases: TGTGCCAGCAGCTTTTTAGGGGTGGCTAATGAAAAACTGTTTTTT. The chain is built from TRBV5-6 and TRBJ1-4; TRBD1 is a possible D gene (5 bases). Germline CDR1 is SGHDT and CDR2 is YYEEEE. The V end was cut by 2 bases, the J end by 3 bases, with 11 bases between. The CDR3 spans 15 residues.

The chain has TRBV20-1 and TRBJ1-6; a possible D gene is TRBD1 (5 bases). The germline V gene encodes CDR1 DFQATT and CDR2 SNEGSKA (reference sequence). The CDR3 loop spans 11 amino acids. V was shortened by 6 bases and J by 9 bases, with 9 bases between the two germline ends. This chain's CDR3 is CSARTSSPLHF. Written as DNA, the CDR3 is TGCAGTGCCCGGACATCTTCACCCCTCCACTTT.

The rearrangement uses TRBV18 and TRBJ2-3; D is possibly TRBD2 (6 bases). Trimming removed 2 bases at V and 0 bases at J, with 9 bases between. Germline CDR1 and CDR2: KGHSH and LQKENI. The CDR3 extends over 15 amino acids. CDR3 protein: CASSPYRESTDTQYF. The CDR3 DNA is TGTGCCAGCTCACCATACCGGGAGAGCACAGATACGCAGTATTTT.